In this sample, the clone carrying this T cell receptor (beta chain) turned up many times. No antigen is known for it. The data were taken from a study of T-cell reconstitution after alpha-beta-depleted transplantation in children. General study points: At the one-year point after transplant, T-cell counts and TCRbeta diversity were found to come mostly from T cells that had been newly produced. Expanded clones from the graft, numbering several hundred, reportedly supplied alpha-beta T cells about two months after transplant. From surviving recipient T cells and thymic progenitors came the high day-60 TCRbeta diversity observed in some patients.

Unique molecular identifiers were built into the TCRbeta library. TCRdb passed the PCR reads through MiXCR, listing each CDR3 protein once. Found here are 250,000 to 400,000 distinct CDR3 sequences, around 25% of them singletons; the top ten hold 10% to 11%. This TCR derives from a male patient younger than 18 who had a stem cell transplant for acute lymphoblastic leukemia, so the T cells may come from the graft donor. The input for sequencing was PBMCs, mostly from graft donor cells, taken 180 days after TCRalphabeta/CD19-depleted stem cell transplant.

The CDR3 DNA sequence: TGCAGCGCCGGGGGACTTAGCACAGATACGCAGTATTTT. The encoded protein is CSAGGLSTDTQYF. The chain links TRBV29-1 to TRBJ2-3; D possibly corresponds to TRBD2 (6 bases). The germline gives CDR1 SQVTM, CDR2 ANQGSEA. The ends were cut back, 7 bases at V and 0 bases at J, with 11 bases in the middle. The CDR3 sequence is 13 residues long.